Below are 8 T cell receptor beta chains sequenced from a single sample in a study of blood T cell repertoires in COVID-19. The repertoire was sequenced with immunoSEQ multiplex PCR; TCRdb's copy has only in-frame clones and lacks some. Of under 200,000 clones listed, about 80% are singletons. Specimen: peripheral blood. These TCRs come from a man in his 60s with acute or convalescent COVID-19.

The V gene is TRBV6-4, the J gene TRBJ2-3; 13 bases line up with TRBD2. The CDR3 sequence is 15 residues long. With V trimmed by 6 bases and J by 4 bases, 4 bases remained unmatched. From germline, CDR1 is MRHNA and CDR2 SNTAGT. As DNA, the CDR3 is TGTGCCAGCAGCCTACTAGCGGGGGGGCCAGATACGCAGTATTTT. Translating it yields CASSLLAGGPDTQYF.

V gene TRBV10-3 combines with J gene TRBJ1-3, with 9 bases that match TRBD1. CDR1 is ENHRY and CDR2 is SYGVKD in the germline V gene. The V and J ends lost 7 bases and 0 bases, in that order; junction bases with no gene match: 7. The length of the CDR3 is 16 residues. The DNA of the CDR3 is TGTGCCATCAAGAGGGGACAGGGAAGCTCTGGAAACACCATATATTTT. This encodes CAIKRGQGSSGNTIYF.

This clone occurred many times. The chain carries TRBV2 and TRBJ1-1; 7 nucleotides agree with TRBD1. Germline assignment: CDR1 SNHLY and CDR2 FYNNEI. The CDR3 loop spans 15 amino acids. J gave up 8 bases and V 1 base, and 10 bases lay outside the gene matches. The CDR3 region is CASSEGDSAQEEAFF. CDR3 nucleotides: TGTGCCAGCAGTGAAGGGGACAGTGCCCAGGAGGAAGCTTTCTTT.

The V call is TRBV9, the J call TRBJ2-7, with D possibly TRBD2 on 5 matching bases. The ends were cut back, 0 bases at V and 2 bases at J, with 12 bases in the middle. There are 15 residues in the CDR3. In germline, CDR1 is SGDLS, CDR2 YYNGEE. Here the CDR3 DNA reads TGTGCCAGCAGCGTAGGGCTCGGGGTCACCTACGAGCAGTACTTC. It is translated as CASSVGLGVTYEQYF.

The rearrangement links TRBV16 to TRBJ2-5; no clear D. Germline V gives CDR1 KGHSY, CDR2 FQNENV. The length of the CDR3 is 13 residues. The V end was cut by 2 bases, the J end by 3 bases, with 7 bases between. The CDR3 loop is CASSQNREETQYF. CDR3 coding DNA: TGTGCCAGCAGCCAAAACAGAGAAGAGACCCAGTACTTC.

This chain joins TRBV11-3 and TRBJ2-7; D unclear. The CDR3 consists of 14 residues. Deletions cut 0 bases from V and 0 bases from J, with 6 bases between. Germline V gene lookup returns CDR1 SGHNT and CDR2 YENEEA. CDR3 region: CASSLDGTSYEQYF. The CDR3 DNA reads TGTGCCAGCAGCTTAGACGGTACCTCCTACGAGCAGTACTTC.

V gene TRBV7-9 combines with J gene TRBJ2-1, with D possibly TRBD2 on 5 matching bases. The CDR3 runs 15 residues. Germline CDR1 is SEHNR and CDR2 is FQNEAQ (reference sequence). Trimming took off 4 bases at V and 9 bases at J, with 19 bases between the two ends. CDR3 in amino acids: CASSSITYGGREQFF. As DNA, the CDR3 is TGTGCCAGCAGCTCGATAACCTATGGAGGCCGTGAGCAGTTCTTC.

The chain couples TRBV7-9 to TRBJ1-4, with TRBD1 as a possible D gene (5 bases). V was pared by 2 bases and J by 6 bases, with 13 bases between. Germline CDR1 SEHNR, CDR2 FQNEAQ (reference sequence). CDR3 size: 15 residues. CDR3: CASSLRHGGDEKLFF. In DNA, the CDR3 is TGTGCCAGCAGCTTAAGGCACGGGGGGGATGAAAAACTGTTTTTT.